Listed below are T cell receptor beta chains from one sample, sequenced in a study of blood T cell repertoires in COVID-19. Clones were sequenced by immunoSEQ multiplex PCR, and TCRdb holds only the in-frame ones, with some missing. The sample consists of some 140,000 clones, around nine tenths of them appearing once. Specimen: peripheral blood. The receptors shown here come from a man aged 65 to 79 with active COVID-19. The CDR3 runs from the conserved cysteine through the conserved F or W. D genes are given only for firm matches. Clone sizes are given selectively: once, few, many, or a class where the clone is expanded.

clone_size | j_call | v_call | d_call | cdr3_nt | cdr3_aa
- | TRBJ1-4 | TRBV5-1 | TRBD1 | TGCGCCAGCAGCGGGGGACAGGGCGTGACTGAAAAACTGTTTTTT | CASSGGQGVTEKLFF
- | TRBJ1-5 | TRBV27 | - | TGTGCCAGCGGAGACCTACAGGGCCCCCATATAATTTTT | CASGDLQGPHIIF
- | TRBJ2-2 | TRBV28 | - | TGTGCCAGCAGTTTATACAGGGCCAGCACCGGGGAGCTGTTTTTT | CASSLYRASTGELFF
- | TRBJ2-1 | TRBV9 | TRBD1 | TGTGCCAGCAGCGTAGACGGACAGGGGGCGGGCAATGAGCAGTTCTTC | CASSVDGQGAGNEQFF
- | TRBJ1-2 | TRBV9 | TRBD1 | TGTGCCAGCAGTGGGGGGACAGGGGGTGCTTATGGCTACACCTTC | CASSGGTGGAYGYTF
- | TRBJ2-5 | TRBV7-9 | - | TGTGCCAGCAGCTTTCCCCGGGTAGGGGAAGAGACCCAGTACTTC | CASSFPRVGEETQYF
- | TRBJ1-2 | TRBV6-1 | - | TGTGCCAGCAGTGAAGGGACACACTCCTATGGCTACACCTTC | CASSEGTHSYGYTF
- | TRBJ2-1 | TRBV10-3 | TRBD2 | TGTGCCATCAGTGCGAACGGGGCTAGCGGTTACAATGAGCAGTTCTTC | CAISANGASGYNEQFF
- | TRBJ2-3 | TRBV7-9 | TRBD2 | TGTGCCAGCAGCGCCAGTCTAGCGGGAGGGCCGATTGGGACAGATACGCAGTATTTT | CASSASLAGGPIGTDTQYF
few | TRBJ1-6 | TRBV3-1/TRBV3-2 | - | TGTGCCAGCAGCCGGCGGAGGTACACCCTCCACTTT | CASSRRRYTLHF
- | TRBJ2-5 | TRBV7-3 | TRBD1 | TGTGCCAGCAGCTCGGGACAGGGTGGCCAAGAGACCCAGTACTTC | CASSSGQGGQETQYF
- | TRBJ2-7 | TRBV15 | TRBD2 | TGTGCCACCAGCCCCGGACTAGCGGGAGACGAGCAGTACTTC | CATSPGLAGDEQYF
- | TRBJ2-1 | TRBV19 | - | TGTGCCAGTAGTATTTGGACTGGTTACAATGAGCAGTTCTTC | CASSIWTGYNEQFF
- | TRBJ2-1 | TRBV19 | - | TGTGCCAGTAGTATAGGCACAGGGCTCCTCGGTGAGCAGTTCTTC | CASSIGTGLLGEQFF
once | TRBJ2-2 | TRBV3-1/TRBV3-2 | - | TGTGCCAGCAGCCAAGGGCGAGGGCGAGTCACCGGGGAGCTGTTTTTT | CASSQGRGRVTGELFF
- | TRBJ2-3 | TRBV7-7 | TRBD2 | TGTGCCAGCAGCTTAAGTCGGGAGCGGGGAGATACGCAGTATTTT | CASSLSRERGDTQYF
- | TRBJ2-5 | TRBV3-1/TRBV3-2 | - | TGTGCCAGCAGCCAAGGAAGGGGTAGAAAGACCCAGTACTTC | CASSQGRGRKTQYF
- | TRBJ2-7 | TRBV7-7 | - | TGTGCTAGCATCCCCGCTAGCTACCGACCCCACGAGCAGTACTTC | CASIPASYRPHEQYF
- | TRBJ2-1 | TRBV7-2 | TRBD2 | TGTGCCAGCAGCTCAAGGGCGGGAGGCTACAATGAGCAGTTCTTC | CASSSRAGGYNEQFF
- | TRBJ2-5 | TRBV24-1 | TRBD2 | TGTGCCACCAGTGATCGAGGGACTAGCGGGATAGGGACCCAGTACTTC | CATSDRGTSGIGTQYF
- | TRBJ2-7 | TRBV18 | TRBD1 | TGTGCCAGCTCACCACCGTCGACAGGGGTAGGGGAGCAGTACTTC | CASSPPSTGVGEQYF
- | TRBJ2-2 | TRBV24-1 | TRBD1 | TGTGCCACCAGCGGGACAGGGAACACCGGGGAGCTGTTTTTT | CATSGTGNTGELFF
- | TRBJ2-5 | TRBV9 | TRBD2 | TGTGCCAGCAGCGTAGTCGGGTTGGCGGGAGCTGAGACCCAGTACTTC | CASSVVGLAGAETQYF
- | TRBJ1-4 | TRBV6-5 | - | TGTGCCAGCAGACAGGAGGGTATTGGTGAAAAACTGTTTTTT | CASRQEGIGEKLFF
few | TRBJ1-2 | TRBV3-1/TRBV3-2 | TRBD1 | TGTGCCAGCAGGACAGGGGCCTATGGCTACACCTTC | CASRTGAYGYTF
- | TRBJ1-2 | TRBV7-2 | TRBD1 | TGTGCCAGCAGCTTAGGGGGACAGGGGGCGCGAGGCTACACCTTC | CASSLGGQGARGYTF
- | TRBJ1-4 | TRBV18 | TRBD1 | TGTGCCAGCTCACCCTCCGGACAGGGTAATGAAAAACTGTTTTTT | CASSPSGQGNEKLFF
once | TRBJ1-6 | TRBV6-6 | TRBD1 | TGTGCCAGCAGTTACCAGGACAGGGGGGATTCACCCCTCCACTTT | CASSYQDRGDSPLHF
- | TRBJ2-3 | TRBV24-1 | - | TGTGCCACCAGTGGAGATACCACAGATACGCAGTATTTT | CATSGDTTDTQYF
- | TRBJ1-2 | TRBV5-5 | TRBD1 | TGTGCCAGCAGCCTCAGGACAGGGGATGGCTACACCTTC | CASSLRTGDGYTF
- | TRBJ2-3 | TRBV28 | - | TGTGCCAGCAGTTTAAGGGGGGGCACGCAGTATTTT | CASSLRGGTQYF
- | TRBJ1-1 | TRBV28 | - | TGTGCCACCCTCTGGGGCAGCTCTAACACTGAAGCTTTCTTT | CATLWGSSNTEAFF
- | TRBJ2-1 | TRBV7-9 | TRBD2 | TGTGCCAGCAGCTTAGCTAGGGGAACGGAGGGAGGGCCCCGTAATGAGCAGTTCTTC | CASSLARGTEGGPRNEQFF
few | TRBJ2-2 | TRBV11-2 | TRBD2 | TGTGCCAGCAGCTCCCAGGGACTAGCGGGAGGGACCGGGGAGCTGTTTTTT | CASSSQGLAGGTGELFF
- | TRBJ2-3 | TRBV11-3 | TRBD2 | TGTGCCAGCAGCGAAGGTACTAGCGGGAGGCCAGATACGCAGTATTTT | CASSEGTSGRPDTQYF
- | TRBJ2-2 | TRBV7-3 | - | TGTGCCAGCAGCTTTATAGAGAACACCGGGGAGCTGTTTTTT | CASSFIENTGELFF
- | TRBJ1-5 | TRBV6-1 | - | TGTGCCAGCAGTGAAGGACAGGGCAATCAGCCCCAGCATTTT | CASSEGQGNQPQHF
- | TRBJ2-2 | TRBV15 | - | TGTGCCACCAGCGGGAGGAGCGGGGAGCTGTTTTTT | CATSGRSGELFF
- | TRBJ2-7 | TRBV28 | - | TGTGCCAGCAGTCCGGCGGGTCTGGGGCAGTACTTC | CASSPAGLGQYF
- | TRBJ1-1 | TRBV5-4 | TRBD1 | TGTGCCAGCAGCTATCGGGACAGGTTTAACACTGAAGCTTTCTTT | CASSYRDRFNTEAFF
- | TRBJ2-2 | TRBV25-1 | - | TGTGCCAGCAGTGAATCCAGTTGGGAGCTGTTTTTT | CASSESSWELFF
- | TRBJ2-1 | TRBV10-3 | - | TGTGCCATCAGGGCGGGACTCAACGTGGATGAGCAGTTCTTC | CAIRAGLNVDEQFF